Described below is a single TCR beta chain sequence and its context. This clonotype was detected once. Which antigen it targets is not known. Base qualities were left out, and no much larger clone turns up one base away. A single read counts as weak evidence. Naive CD8 T cell libraries were made from around 18,000 to 910,000 sorted cells using 10%, 30% or 50% of purified RNA. On a BD FACSAria II, naive CD8 T cells were FACS-sorted as CD8+CD4-CCR7+CD45RA+ and collected into RLT Plus buffer. To test detection sensitivity, Jurkat RNA equivalent to nine to ten TCR copies was spiked into samples of roughly 18,000-1,100,000 naive CD8 T cells. Enrichment of CD8 T cells was done with RosetteSep CD8+ T Cell Enrichment Cocktail plus Ficoll-Paque, and ACK red cell lysis came afterward. This specimen belongs to a study of molecular identifiers for immune sequencing clone quantification (dated by TCRdb to 2017 to 2018). As for the study more broadly: For a replicate experiment, RNA from around 20,000 or 100,000 naive CD8 T cells was divided into five aliquots, of which four were sequenced. This methods study used CD8 T cells to benchmark TCR RNA copy counting and molecular-identifier clustering-based TCR repertoire sequencing (MIDCIRS).

Library preparation used PCR. This sample was sequenced with an Illumina HiSeq 4000. Preparation of bulk TCR libraries followed a previously described approach, with the TCR primers listed in Table S5. Total RNA was purified with the Qiagen AllPrep DNA/RNA kit. Before analysis, reads from multiple sequencing runs of one library were combined. Turning to the authors' computational methods: Only reads with exact TCR constant sequence were kept, trimmed to 150 nt, and grouped by their 12-nt molecular barcodes. Reads in each barcode group were sub-clustered using a 15% Levenshtein threshold, and a quality-weighted consensus sequence was built for each RNA molecule. Non-functional sequences were discarded, and so were lower-count sequences lying one edit away from another sequence. On the basis of fitting two negative binomial distributions, barcode sub-clusters with fewer than 20% of the maximum read count were discarded. Through fastp at Q25 and MiXCR, TCRdb rebuilt clones from the public reads, retaining in-frame beta chains. Each record represents a unique CDR3 protein, reported with the most common genes and DNA among its rows. The V and J calls were not made by the authors but by TCRdb's processing. Within this sample are about half a million distinct CDR3 sequences, with 20% to 25% of them counted one time only. Of the sample, 0.7% to 1% falls within the top ten clones.

General findings and caveats noted by the study authors: Spiked-in Jurkat TCR RNA equivalent to a single cell was reported to be detectable even among 800,000 to 1,000,000 naive CD8 T cells. Identical TCR molecules sharing a barcode could cause highly expanded clone sizes to be underestimated. Clones above 20 RNA copies held over 97% of molecules in CMV-specific effector cells but under 1% in naive cells. Modeling gave 3 to 3.5 recovered TCR RNA copies per cell versus around 10 by digital PCR, implying approximately 32% capture efficiency. Spiked-in Jurkat TCR RNA (roughly 10 copies' worth), which is not part of the donor repertoire, was contained in the naive libraries. When barcode sub-clustering was left out, chimeric consensus sequences inflated TCR diversity, with chimeras reaching as high as 47%.

This TCR was sampled from a human donor in good health. Some libraries in this study had Jurkat cell RNA spiked in. Sequenced sample: naive CD8+ T cells from blood, with Jurkat cell RNA spiked in. Read against the paper, the sample's cell subset or site label means: FACS-sorted CD8+CD4-CCR7+CD45RA+ naive T cells.

The CDR3 protein is CASSYADSDNEQFF. The nucleotides are TGTGCCAGCAGTTACGCGGACAGTGACAATGAGCAGTTCTTC. The rearranged segments are TRBV6-6 and TRBJ2-1; TRBD1 is a possible D gene, resting on 6 matching bases. CDR1 is given as MNHNY and CDR2 as SVGAGI, both from the germline V gene (reference sequence). Trimming at the junction amounts to 2 bases on V and 5 bases on J, and the germline ends lie 10 bases apart. From cysteine to phenylalanine, the CDR3 is 14 amino acids long. Here the CDR3 DNA is all that survives: 42 bases in frame from base 1.